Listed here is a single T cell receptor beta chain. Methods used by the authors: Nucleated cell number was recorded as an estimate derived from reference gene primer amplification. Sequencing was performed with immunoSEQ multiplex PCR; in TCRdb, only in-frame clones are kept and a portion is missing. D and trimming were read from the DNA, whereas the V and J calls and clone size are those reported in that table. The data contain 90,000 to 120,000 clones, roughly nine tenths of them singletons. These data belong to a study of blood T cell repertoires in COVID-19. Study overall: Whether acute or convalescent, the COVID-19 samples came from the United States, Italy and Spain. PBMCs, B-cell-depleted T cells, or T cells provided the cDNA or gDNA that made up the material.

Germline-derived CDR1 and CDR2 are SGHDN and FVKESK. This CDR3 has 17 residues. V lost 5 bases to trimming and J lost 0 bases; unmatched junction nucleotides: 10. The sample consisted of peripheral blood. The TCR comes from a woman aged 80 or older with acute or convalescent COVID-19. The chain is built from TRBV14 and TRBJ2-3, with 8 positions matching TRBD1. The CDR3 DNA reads TGTGCCAGCAGCACCAACCAGGACAGGGTGAGCACAGATACGCAGTATTTT. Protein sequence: CASSTNQDRVSTDTQYF.